A few counts support the clone carrying this T cell receptor beta chain. TCRdb itself ran the 5' RACE reads through MiXCR, one entry per CDR3 protein. Counted here are around 240,000 distinct CDR3 sequences, 7% occurring once; the ten biggest clones make up 3% to 4%. This entry comes from a study of identical twins. Germline CDR1 LGHDT, CDR2 YNNKEL (reference sequence). The CDR3 covers 14 residues. The J segment lost 3 bases and the V segment lost 5 bases, leaving 4 bases of the junction unmatched. These records were also assigned to another study, of yellow fever vaccine responses in identical twins. That source notes: Twin vaccine T cell responses reportedly seemed partly convergent, partly personalized.

Sequencing was carried out using memory (CD45RO+) T cells sorted from blood. The J gene is TRBJ1-5, the V gene TRBV3-1, with 7 bases fitting TRBD1. The source of this sequence is a woman aged 18-29 years in good health. CDR3 DNA sequence: TGTGCCAGCAGCTCAACAGGGGACAATCAGCCCCAGCATTTT. Its protein product is CASSSTGDNQPQHF.